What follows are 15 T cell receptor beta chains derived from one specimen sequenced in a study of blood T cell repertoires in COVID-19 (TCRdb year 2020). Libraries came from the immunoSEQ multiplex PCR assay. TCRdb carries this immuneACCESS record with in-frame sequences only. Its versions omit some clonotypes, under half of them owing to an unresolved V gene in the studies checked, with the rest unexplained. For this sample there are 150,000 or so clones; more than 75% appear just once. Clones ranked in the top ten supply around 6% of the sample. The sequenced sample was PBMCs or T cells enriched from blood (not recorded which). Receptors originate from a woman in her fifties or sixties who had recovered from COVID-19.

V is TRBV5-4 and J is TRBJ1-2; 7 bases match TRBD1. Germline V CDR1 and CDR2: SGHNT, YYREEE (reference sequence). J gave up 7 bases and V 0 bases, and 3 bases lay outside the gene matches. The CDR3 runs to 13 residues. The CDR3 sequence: CASSLDRGFGYTF. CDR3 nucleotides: TGTGCCAGCAGCTTGGACAGGGGTTTTGGCTACACCTTC.

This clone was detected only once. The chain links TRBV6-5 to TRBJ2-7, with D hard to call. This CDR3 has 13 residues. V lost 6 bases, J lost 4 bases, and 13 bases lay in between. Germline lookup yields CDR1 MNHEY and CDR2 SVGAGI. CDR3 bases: TGTGCCAGCAGCTCCTCCGACTCTTACGAGCAGTACTTC. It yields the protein CASSSSDSYEQYF.

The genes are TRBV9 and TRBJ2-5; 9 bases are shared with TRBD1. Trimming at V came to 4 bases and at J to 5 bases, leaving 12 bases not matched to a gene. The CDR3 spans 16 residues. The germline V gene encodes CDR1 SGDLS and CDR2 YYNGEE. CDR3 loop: CASSPVVGQGGETQYF. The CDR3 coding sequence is TGTGCCAGCAGCCCAGTGGTGGGACAGGGAGGGGAGACCCAGTACTTC.

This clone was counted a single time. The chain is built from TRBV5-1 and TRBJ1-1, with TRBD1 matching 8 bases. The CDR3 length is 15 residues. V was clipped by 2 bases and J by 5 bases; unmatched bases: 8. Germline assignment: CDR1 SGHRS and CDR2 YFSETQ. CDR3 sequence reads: CASSFPDRERTEAFF. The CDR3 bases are TGCGCCAGCAGCTTTCCGGACAGGGAGAGGACTGAAGCTTTCTTT.

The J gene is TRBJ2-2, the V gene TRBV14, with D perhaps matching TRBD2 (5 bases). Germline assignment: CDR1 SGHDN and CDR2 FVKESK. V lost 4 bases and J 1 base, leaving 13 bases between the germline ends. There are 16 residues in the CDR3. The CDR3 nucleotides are TGTGCCAGCAGCCGGTTGGAGGATTTGAACACCGGGGAGCTGTTTTTT. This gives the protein CASSRLEDLNTGELFF.

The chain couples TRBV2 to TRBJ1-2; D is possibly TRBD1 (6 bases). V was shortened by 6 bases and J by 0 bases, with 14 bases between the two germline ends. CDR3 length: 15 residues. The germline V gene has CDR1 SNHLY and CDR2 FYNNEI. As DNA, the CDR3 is TGTGCCAGCAGGGGCCAGGACAGAGCTAACTATGGCTACACCTTC. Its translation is CASRGQDRANYGYTF.

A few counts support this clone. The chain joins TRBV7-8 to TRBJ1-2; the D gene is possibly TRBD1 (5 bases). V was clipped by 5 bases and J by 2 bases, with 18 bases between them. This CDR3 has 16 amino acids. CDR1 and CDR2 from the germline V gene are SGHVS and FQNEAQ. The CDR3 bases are TGTGCCAGCAGCCCCCAGGGCGGTCTCTCCAACTATGGCTACACCTTC. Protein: CASSPQGGLSNYGYTF.

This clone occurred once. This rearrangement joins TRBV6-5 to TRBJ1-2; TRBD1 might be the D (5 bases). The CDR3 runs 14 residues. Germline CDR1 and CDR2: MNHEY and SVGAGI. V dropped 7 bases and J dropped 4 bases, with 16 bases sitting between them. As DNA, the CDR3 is TGTGCCAGCACGGGTTCCCAGGGCCTCTATGGCTACACCTTC. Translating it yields CASTGSQGLYGYTF.

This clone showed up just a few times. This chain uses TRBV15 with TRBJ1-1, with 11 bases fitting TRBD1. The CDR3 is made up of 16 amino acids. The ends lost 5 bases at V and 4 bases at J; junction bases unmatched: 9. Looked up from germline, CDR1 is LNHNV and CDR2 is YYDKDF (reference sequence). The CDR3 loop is CATSSHSGTGGTEAFF. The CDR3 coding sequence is TGTGCCACCAGCTCCCATTCCGGGACAGGGGGCACTGAAGCTTTCTTT. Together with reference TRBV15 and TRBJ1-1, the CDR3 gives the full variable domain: DAMVIQNPRYQVTQFGKPVTLSCSQTLNHNVMYWYQQKSSQAPKLLFHYYDKDFNNEADTPDNFQSRRPNTSFCFLDIRSPGLGDTAMYLCATSSHSGTGGTEAFFGQGTRLTVV.

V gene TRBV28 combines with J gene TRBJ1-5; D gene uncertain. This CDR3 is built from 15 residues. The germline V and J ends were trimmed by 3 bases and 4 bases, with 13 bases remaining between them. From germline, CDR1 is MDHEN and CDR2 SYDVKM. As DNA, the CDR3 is TGTGCCAGCAGTTTTCTACCCTCCGGGAATCAGCCCCAGCATTTT. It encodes CASSFLPSGNQPQHF.

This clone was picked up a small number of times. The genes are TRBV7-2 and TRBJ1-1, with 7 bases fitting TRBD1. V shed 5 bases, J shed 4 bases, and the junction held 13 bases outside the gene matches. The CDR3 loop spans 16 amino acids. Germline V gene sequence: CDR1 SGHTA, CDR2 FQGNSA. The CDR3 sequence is CASSTLETGLGTEAFF. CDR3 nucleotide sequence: TGTGCCAGCAGCACCCTAGAGACAGGGCTTGGCACTGAAGCTTTCTTT.

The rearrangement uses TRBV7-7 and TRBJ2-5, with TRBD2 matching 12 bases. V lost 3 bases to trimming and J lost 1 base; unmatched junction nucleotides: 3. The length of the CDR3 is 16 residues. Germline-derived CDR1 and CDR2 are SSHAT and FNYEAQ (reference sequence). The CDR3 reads CASSLGLAGIQETQYF. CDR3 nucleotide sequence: TGTGCCAGCAGCTTGGGACTAGCGGGCATCCAAGAGACCCAGTACTTC.

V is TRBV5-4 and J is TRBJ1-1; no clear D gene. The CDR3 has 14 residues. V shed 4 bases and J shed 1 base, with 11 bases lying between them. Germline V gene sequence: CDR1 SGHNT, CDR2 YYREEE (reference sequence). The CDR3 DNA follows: TGTGCCAGCAGCCGAGGGTTGGGGAACACTGAAGCTTTCTTT. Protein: CASSRGLGNTEAFF.

CDR3 in DNA: TGTGCCAGCAGTAAATCTGGCAGGAACACTGAAGCTTTCTTT. Translating gives CASSKSGRNTEAFF. The rearrangement joins TRBV28 to TRBJ1-1; D is ambiguous. This CDR3 has 14 residues. Deletions cut 5 bases from V and 1 base from J, with 11 bases between. The germline V gene encodes CDR1 MDHEN and CDR2 SYDVKM.

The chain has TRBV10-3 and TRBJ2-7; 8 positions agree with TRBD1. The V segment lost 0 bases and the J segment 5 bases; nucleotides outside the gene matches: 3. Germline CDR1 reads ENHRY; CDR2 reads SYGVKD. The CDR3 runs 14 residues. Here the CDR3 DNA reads TGTGCCATCAGTGAGTCTTACAGGGGGAACGAGCAGTACGTC. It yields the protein CAISESYRGNEQYV.